One and the same sample provided the 26 T cell receptor beta chains below, sequenced in a study of blood T cell repertoires in COVID-19. Sequencing used immunoSEQ multiplex PCR; TCRdb keeps in-frame clones, though not all of them. The table includes tens of thousands of clones, 60% to 80% detected once. The sample taken for sequencing was peripheral blood. These receptors originate from an older man with COVID-19, enrolled during active disease.

V and J are TRBV10-3 and TRBJ1-1, with D unclear. Trimming took 5 bases from V and 5 from J, leaving 9 bases between them. Germline V gives CDR1 ENHRY, CDR2 SYGVKD. This CDR3 contains 12 residues. The CDR3, as DNA: TGTGCCATCAGTCCAGGATGGACTGAAGCTTTCTTT. Protein sequence: CAISPGWTEAFF.

The chain combines TRBV6-5 with TRBJ2-7; tentatively, D is TRBD1 (6 bases). This CDR3 is 13 amino acids long. CDR1 and CDR2 (germline): MNHEY, SVGAGI. Trimming removed 8 bases from V and 6 bases from J, with 17 bases in between. For the CDR3, the DNA is TGTGCCAGCCTGGGACATCGGACGGGCGAGCAGTACTTC. Translation gives CASLGHRTGEQYF.

This clone showed up just a few times. The chain links TRBV7-3 to TRBJ2-7; 7 bases are shared with TRBD2. Germline V gene sequence: CDR1 SGHTA, CDR2 FQGTGA. Unmatched junction bases numbered 9, after V lost 5 bases and J lost 2 bases. The CDR3 consists of 15 residues. The CDR3 coding sequence is TGTGCCAGCAGCCAACGGGGAGGGGCCGCCTACGAGCAGTACTTC. Its protein is CASSQRGGAAYEQYF.

The chain employs TRBV2 and TRBJ2-7, with 10 bases fitting TRBD1. Germline values: CDR1 SNHLY, CDR2 FYNNEI. The CDR3 spans 15 residues. Trimming cost V 5 bases and J 6 bases; bases outside gene matches: 10. CDR3 amino acids: CASSQPGQGRPEQYF. The CDR3 coding sequence is TGTGCCAGCAGTCAACCGGGACAGGGGAGGCCCGAGCAGTACTTC.

This chain links TRBV4-2 with TRBJ2-5; no reliable D call. Germline values: CDR1 LGHNA, CDR2 YNFKEQ. The CDR3 loop spans 14 amino acids. V dropped 0 bases and J dropped 5 bases, with 10 bases sitting between them. DNA of the CDR3: TGTGCCAGCAGCCAAGATCTCCAGGCGGAGACCCAGTACTTC. It yields the protein CASSQDLQAETQYF.

The chain recombines TRBV5-1 with TRBJ2-7, with TRBD1 matching over 7 bases. Looked up from germline, CDR1 is SGHRS and CDR2 is YFSETQ. The J segment lost 5 bases and the V segment lost 4 bases, leaving 15 bases of the junction unmatched. This CDR3 region has 16 residues. CDR3 DNA sequence: TGCGCCAGCAGCACCGGACCGACAGGGATTAGGAACGAGCAGTACTTC. It yields the protein CASSTGPTGIRNEQYF.

This rearrangement joins TRBV24-1 to TRBJ2-5; D may be TRBD2 (5 bases). V lost 10 bases and J lost 1, with 12 bases in between. Germline V gene sequence: CDR1 KGHDR, CDR2 SFDVKD. The CDR3 has 13 residues. The CDR3 nucleotides read TGTGCCACTTCCTTGGGGAGCCAAGAGACCCAGTACTTC. Its translation is CATSLGSQETQYF.

V gene TRBV19 combines with J gene TRBJ1-4; 8 nucleotides line up with TRBD1. The CDR3 has 14 amino acids. Germline CDR1 and CDR2: LNHDA and SQIVND (reference sequence). J was trimmed by 7 bases and V by 4 bases; bases with no gene match: 5. The CDR3 here is CASSTTGEGEKLFF. Here the CDR3 DNA reads TGTGCCAGTAGTACGACAGGGGAAGGTGAAAAACTGTTTTTT.

This clone was counted a single time. V usage is TRBV6-5 and J usage is TRBJ2-3; TRBD2 agrees at 9 bases. Per the germline V gene, CDR1 is MNHEY and CDR2 is SVGAGI. The CDR3 loop spans 16 amino acids. J was trimmed by 4 bases and V by 2 bases; bases with no gene match: 7. CDR3 bases: TGTGCCAGCAGTTACCGAGCGGGAGGTTTCGCAGATACGCAGTATTTT. Protein product: CASSYRAGGFADTQYF.

This rearrangement joins TRBV7-2 to TRBJ2-2; 15 positions match TRBD2. Germline V lookup: CDR1 SGHTA, CDR2 FQGNSA. The V and J ends lost 5 bases and 7 bases, in that order; junction bases with no gene match: 14. The CDR3 is made up of 19 amino acids. Written as DNA, the CDR3 is TGTGCCAGCAGCCCGGGACTAGCGGGAGGCCGAACCCGGAGCGGGGAGCTGTTTTTT. Protein product: CASSPGLAGGRTRSGELFF.

CDR3 bases: TGTGCCAGCAGCGTATGGACAGGGGGCTCCTACAATGAGCAGTTCTTC. It yields the protein CASSVWTGGSYNEQFF. V and J are TRBV5-4 and TRBJ2-1; TRBD1 matches 10 bases. The CDR3 is made up of 16 amino acids. With 4 bases clipped from V and 0 bases from J, the junction kept 4 bases outside the gene matches. Germline V gene lookup returns CDR1 SGHNT and CDR2 YYREEE (reference sequence).

The genes are TRBV7-2 and TRBJ1-5; TRBD1 might be the D (6 bases). V was pared by 0 bases and J by 9 bases, with 18 bases between. Germline CDR1 and CDR2: SGHTA and FQGNSA. This CDR3 is built from 16 residues. CDR3 DNA sequence: TGTGCCAGCAGCTTAGCCGCCAGGGGAAGTGGGGGGCCCCAGCATTTT. Its translation is CASSLAARGSGGPQHF. Full variable domain (missing parts from reference TRBV7-2 and TRBJ1-5): GAGVSQSPSNKVTEKGKDVELRCDPISGHTALYWYRQSLGQGLEFLIYFQGNSAPDKSGLPSDRFSAERTGGSVSTLTIQRTQQEDSAVYLCASSLAARGSGGPQHFGDGTRLSIL.

The rearrangement links TRBV7-2 to TRBJ1-3; a possible D gene is TRBD1 (6 bases). CDR1 SGHTA and CDR2 FQGNSA come from the germline V gene. V dropped 1 base and J dropped 4 bases, with 11 bases sitting between them. The CDR3 runs 15 residues. The CDR3 nucleotides read TGTGCCAGCAGCTTAGGAGGGGGGGAAGGAAACACCATATATTTT. It translates to CASSLGGGEGNTIYF.

The rearrangement links TRBV11-2 to TRBJ2-7; TRBD2 might be the D (7 bases). With 1 base removed from V and 3 bases from J, the gap between germline ends came to 13 bases. The CDR3 has 15 amino acids. Germline assignment: CDR1 SGHAT and CDR2 FQNNGV. The CDR3 reads CASSLGGASGYEQYF. The CDR3 DNA follows: TGTGCCAGCAGCTTAGGGGGGGCTAGCGGCTACGAGCAGTACTTC.

The chain joins TRBV7-9 to TRBJ2-3; D not resolved. Germline V gives CDR1 SEHNR, CDR2 FQNEAQ (reference sequence). The ends were cut back, 3 bases at V and 2 bases at J, with 12 bases in the middle. The CDR3 covers 15 residues. The CDR3 protein is CASSFVWRNTDTQYF. CDR3 DNA sequence: TGTGCCAGCAGCTTTGTCTGGCGGAACACAGATACGCAGTATTTT. Based on the CDR3 plus reference TRBV7-9 and TRBJ2-3, the full variable domain is DTGVSQNPRHKITKRGQNVTFRCDPISEHNRLYWYRQTLGQGPEFLTYFQNEAQLEKSRLLSDRFSAERPKGSFSTLEIQRTEQGDSAMYLCASSFVWRNTDTQYFGPGTRLTVL.

This clone appeared once. The CDR3 coding sequence is TGTGCCACCAGTGACCCCGGTATCGGCGAGCAGTACTTC. Translation: CATSDPGIGEQYF. The J gene is TRBJ2-7, the V gene TRBV24-1, with D unclear. Germline assignment: CDR1 KGHDR and CDR2 SFDVKD. The CDR3 has 13 residues. Trimming shortened V by 4 bases and J by 6 bases, and 12 bases separated the two germline ends.

V usage is TRBV4-3 and J usage is TRBJ1-4; no firm D call. Germline CDR1 and CDR2: LGHNA and YSLEER. This CDR3 is 16 amino acids long. V lost 1 base and J lost 3, with 12 bases in between. The chain's CDR3 is CASSQGQALSNEKLFF. CDR3 sequence (DNA): TGCGCCAGCAGCCAAGGTCAGGCCTTGTCTAATGAAAAACTGTTTTTT.

The chain carries TRBV5-1 and TRBJ2-1; 11 bases map to TRBD2. CDR3 length equals 15 residues. Losses at the gene ends were 1 base for V and 5 bases for J; bases not matched to a gene: 2. Germline values: CDR1 SGHRS, CDR2 YFSETQ. The CDR3 region is CASSLTSGSHNEQFF. CDR3 bases: TGCGCCAGCAGCTTGACTAGCGGGAGCCACAATGAGCAGTTCTTC.

Written as DNA, the CDR3 is TGTGCCAGCTCCCAGCGGGGAGGGAGCAATGAGCAGTTCTTC. Its translation is CASSQRGGSNEQFF. The chain recombines TRBV28 with TRBJ2-1; TRBD2 matches at 7 bases. Losses at the gene ends were 8 bases for V and 6 bases for J; bases not matched to a gene: 10. Per germline, CDR1 MDHEN and CDR2 SYDVKM. The CDR3 runs 14 residues.

V usage is TRBV28 and J usage is TRBJ2-7; the D gene is possibly TRBD1 (6 bases). Trimming pared 5 bases from V and 3 bases from J, leaving 14 bases between. CDR1 and CDR2 (germline): MDHEN, SYDVKM. The CDR3 loop spans 14 amino acids. The CDR3: CASSGLQGYYEQYF. The DNA for the CDR3 is TGTGCCAGCAGTGGTTTACAGGGTTACTACGAGCAGTACTTC.

The gene calls are TRBV24-1 and TRBJ1-1; D is possibly TRBD1 (5 bases). The CDR3 has 16 amino acids. CDR1 KGHDR and CDR2 SFDVKD come from the germline V gene. Trimming stripped 1 base from V and 0 bases from J, with 11 bases between. CDR3 DNA sequence: TGTGCCACCAGTGATTTAGGGGCCCATATGAACACTGAAGCTTTCTTT. Protein: CATSDLGAHMNTEAFF.

Concerning this clone itself: Sequence at one end of the junction differs from germline and may be a read error. V gene TRBV6-2 or TRBV6-3 combines with J gene TRBJ2-2; no definite D call. The CDR3 runs 14 residues. Germline loops: CDR1 MNHEY, CDR2 SVGEGT. The CDR3 loop reads CASSWAKITGELFF. The CDR3 DNA reads TGTGCCAGTAGTTGGGCCAAGATCACCGGGGAGCTGTTTTTT.

This rearrangement joins TRBV5-5 to TRBJ2-1; TRBD1 aligns across 7 bases. V shed 2 bases, J shed 12 bases, and the junction held 11 bases outside the gene matches. Germline V CDR1 and CDR2: SGHKS, YYEKEE (reference sequence). This CDR3 spans 14 amino acids. CDR3 sequence reads: CASSFGTGDVRQFF. DNA of the CDR3: TGTGCCAGCAGCTTCGGAACAGGGGACGTGCGGCAGTTCTTC.

This CDR3 is CASSLEGIQGMYF. The CDR3 DNA is TGTGCCAGCAGTTTAGAGGGCATACAGGGTATGTACTTC. The genes are TRBV28 and TRBJ2-7; possibly TRBD1 for D (6 bases). CDR3 length: 13 amino acids. From germline, CDR1 is MDHEN and CDR2 SYDVKM. The V end lost 2 bases, the J end lost 12 bases, and 17 bases lay between the germline ends.

The chain recombines TRBV6-5 with TRBJ2-7; D unresolved. The CDR3 has 16 residues. Trimming shortened V by 0 bases and J by 3 bases, and 15 bases separated the two germline ends. Germline V lookup: CDR1 MNHEY, CDR2 SVGAGI. CDR3 sequence (DNA): TGTGCCAGCAGTTACTCGACACCTGTCGCTATCTACGAGCAGTACTTC. This translates into CASSYSTPVAIYEQYF.

V is TRBV18 and J is TRBJ2-7; 7 bases are a match to TRBD1. Germline loops: CDR1 KGHSH, CDR2 LQKENI. CDR3 length equals 14 residues. Unmatched junction bases numbered 2, after V lost 2 bases and J lost 1 base. Here the CDR3 reads CASSPGTASYEQYF. DNA for the CDR3: TGTGCCAGCTCACCAGGGACAGCGTCCTACGAGCAGTACTTC.